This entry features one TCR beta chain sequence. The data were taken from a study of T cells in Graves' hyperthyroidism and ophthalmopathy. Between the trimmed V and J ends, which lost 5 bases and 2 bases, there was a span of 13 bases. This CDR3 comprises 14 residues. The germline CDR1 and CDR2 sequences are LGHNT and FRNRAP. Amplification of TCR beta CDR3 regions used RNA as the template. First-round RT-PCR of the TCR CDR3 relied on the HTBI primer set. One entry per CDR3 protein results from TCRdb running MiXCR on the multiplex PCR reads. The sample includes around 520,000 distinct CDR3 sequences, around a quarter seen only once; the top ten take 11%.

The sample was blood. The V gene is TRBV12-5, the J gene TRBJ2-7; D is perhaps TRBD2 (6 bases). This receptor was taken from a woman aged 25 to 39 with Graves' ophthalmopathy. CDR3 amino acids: CASGPRDLPYEQYF. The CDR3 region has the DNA TGTGCTAGTGGTCCTCGGGACTTACCCTACGAGCAGTACTTC.